This TCR beta chain was identified during a study of shared clonotypes between healthy human individuals (dated by TCRdb to about 2020). General notes on the study: Three men and two women, aged 18 to 49 years, made up the cohort. For each donor, CD4 naive and CD4 memory were each given three plates, CD8 naive was given two plates, and CD8 memory was given one plate. To estimate repertoire size and how much clonotype sharing occurs between individuals, the study deeply sequenced the blood TCR repertoires of several healthy adults. Libraries were prepared and TCR repertoires were sequenced by different laboratories using diverse techniques, in order to increase sequencing depth and limit assay-specific biases. Between about 0.85 and 8.9 billion PBMCs per donor were obtained by leukapheresis.

The CDR3 numbers 16 residues from cysteine through phenylalanine. Only the CDR3 DNA stays, 48 bases, in frame from base 1. Trimmed from V: 4 bases; trimmed from J: 6 bases; junction bases lacking a gene match: 13. Per the germline V gene, SGHRS is the CDR1 and YFSETQ is the CDR2. Using the deep immunoSEQ assay, multiplex PCR amplified TCR CDR3 regions from genomic DNA. Extracted genomic DNA from each cell subset was distributed evenly across all wells of several immunoSEQ 96-well plates, and each plate was treated as a replicate. For sorted subsets, roughly 200 ng genomic DNA, equal to 30,000 or so T cell genomes, was loaded into each replicate PCR. The purified libraries were quantified using a Qubit 3.0 fluorometer, sized with a Bioanalyzer 2100, and then quantified again using the KAPA Library Quantification kit. Every immunoSEQ 96-well plate was sequenced on a separate single-read 150-cycle Illumina NextSeq 550 flow cell. The authors processed their data as follows. The immunoSEQ output contained only junctional sequences without quality scores, so filtering could not match that applied to full-length reads. Sequences were annotated with PyIR, a Python wrapper for IgBLAST v1.9, and V/J genes and CDR3 were assigned using IMGT germline references. Reads with weak V/J assignments (E-value above 1e-6), missing CDR3, stop codons, out-of-frame junctions, or ambiguous translated residues were removed. A V3J clonotype was defined by an identical inferred V gene, J gene, and CDR3 amino acid sequence. The percentage overlap between two repertoires was calculated by dividing the number of shared unique clonotypes by the size of the smaller repertoire. RTK rarefaction, the Chao1 estimator, and Recon v2.1 estimates of unobserved clonotypes were used to assess repertoire richness. For all TCRbeta clonotypes obtained by the gDNA method from a few donors, generation probabilities were computed with OLGA. TCRdb stores this immuneACCESS table with in-frame sequences only. Part of the clones is absent; in the studies checked, under half of the shortfall reflects unresolved V genes, and no reason is known for the rest. That table furnishes V, J and clone size, whereas the DNA furnished D and trimming. For this sample the table gives roughly 520,000 clones, of which around 95% were detected only once. The ten largest clones represent approximately 0.06% of the sample.

The paper as a whole reports these results and caveats: Across a few donors, about 5% of naive CD4, 3% to 4% of naive CD8, approximately 2.5% of memory CD4, and 0.4% of memory CD8 clonotypes were shared. Compared with non-shared clonotypes, the clonotypes found in all four sorted-subset donors had higher generation probabilities. Pairwise subsampling led to the expectation that sequencing depth would affect the degree of clonotype sharing among donors. Because the study included only a small number of donors, the genetic and exposure-history diversity represented was limited. Rarefaction of sorted-subset datasets indicated incomplete sequencing despite the large sequencing depth. Only blood was sampled, and tissue TCR repertoires likely differ from those in blood. Larger estimated clonotype richness was generally found for naive subsets than for memory subsets.

The donors were healthy, HIV-negative adults who had no recently reported acute infections or vaccinations. Every donor was a Caucasian adult living in Nashville, Tennessee, USA. CD4+ T cells were enriched by magnetic negative selection, after which naive cells were positively selected on CD45RA and the negative fraction was taken as the memory subset. Blood was collected by leukapheresis, and PBMCs were isolated by Ficoll-Histopaque density gradient centrifugation and then cryopreserved in liquid nitrogen vapor phase. Analytical flow cytometry was used to check the purity and quantity of every magnetically sorted T cell population. From each sorted fraction, genomic DNA was isolated and quantified by UV absorbance on a Nanodrop 2000c. Note on this clone: There is no known antigen for this receptor. One base away there is no much larger clone; base qualities are not given.

The sequence was collected from a woman aged 30 to 39 in good health. The sample comprised naive CD4+ T cells sorted from blood. What this sample's cell subset or site label stands for: CD45RA+ positively selected. The receptor chain draws on TRBV5-1 and TRBJ2-4, with 7 bases in between that match TRBD1. The base sequence is TGCGCCAGCAGCGGTGTACCGGGACAGAATTCAAACATTCAGTACTTC. This encodes CASSGVPGQNSNIQYF.